One and the same sample provided the 14 T cell receptor beta chains below, sequenced in a study of blood T cell repertoires in COVID-19. Libraries were prepared by immunoSEQ multiplex PCR; TCRdb keeps only in-frame clonotypes and omits some of them. The top ten hold over 4% of the sample, which has fewer than 20,000 clones, approximately 88% seen once. The source material was PBMCs or T cells enriched from blood (not recorded which). All receptors derive from a woman aged 25 to 45 who had recovered from COVID-19.

V gene TRBV28 combines with J gene TRBJ2-2; D possibly corresponds to TRBD2 (5 bases). Germline CDR1 and CDR2: MDHEN and SYDVKM. Trimming took 2 bases from V and 4 from J, leaving 14 bases between them. This CDR3 is built from 16 residues. The CDR3 DNA sequence: TGTGCCAGCAGTTTACGTCGGGGTCGGGGCACCGGGGAGCTGTTTTTT. Translating it yields CASSLRRGRGTGELFF.

V usage is TRBV6-5 and J usage is TRBJ2-7; 9 positions match TRBD1. This CDR3 is 14 amino acids long. Germline V CDR1 and CDR2: MNHEY, SVGAGI. V was clipped by 6 bases and J by 8 bases; unmatched bases: 11. This chain's CDR3 is CASSALDRGRQQYF. The DNA of the CDR3 is TGTGCCAGCAGCGCCTTGGACAGGGGACGGCAGCAGTACTTC.

The V call is TRBV5-4, the J call TRBJ1-6; D is perhaps TRBD1 (5 bases). V gave up 6 bases and J gave up 4 bases, with 11 bases separating them. This CDR3 has 14 amino acids. Germline CDR1 reads SGHNT; CDR2 reads YYREEE (reference sequence). CDR3 in amino acids: CASNFDSYNSPLHF. The CDR3 coding sequence is TGTGCCAGCAATTTTGACAGTTATAATTCACCCCTCCACTTT. Looking up the rest from reference TRBV5-4 and TRBJ1-6 gives the full variable domain: ETGVTQSPTHLIKTRGQQVTLRCSSQSGHNTVSWYQQALGQGPQFIFQYYREEENGRGNFPPRFSGLQFPNYSSELNVNALELDDSALYLCASNFDSYNSPLHFGNGTRLTVT.

The chain carries TRBV19 and TRBJ2-5, with 10 bases lining up with TRBD2. V shed 4 bases and J 7 bases; nucleotides not matched to a gene: 9. The CDR3 totals 15 residues. CDR1 is LNHDA and CDR2 is SQIVND in the germline V gene (reference sequence). The DNA of the CDR3 is TGTGCCAGTAGTAGGGCTAGCGGGGGCCTCGGGACCCAGTACTTC. The encoded protein is CASSRASGGLGTQYF.

The CDR3 DNA sequence: TGCGCCAGCAGTGGAAGGGTCGGGGCTAATGAAAAACTGTTTTTT. It encodes CASSGRVGANEKLFF. The V gene is TRBV10-1, the J gene TRBJ1-4; D call uncertain. Germline V gene data show CDR1 as WNHNN and CDR2 as SYGVQD (reference sequence). The CDR3 length is 15 residues. V lost 4 bases and J 3 bases, leaving 12 bases between the germline ends.

The chain is built from TRBV24-1 and TRBJ1-2, with TRBD1 identical over 8 bases. V lost 4 bases to trimming and J lost 5 bases; unmatched junction nucleotides: 5. CDR3 length: 14 amino acids. Germline CDR1 and CDR2: KGHDR and SFDVKD. The CDR3 region has the DNA TGTGCCACCAGTGACCCGGGACAGGCTTATGGCTACACCTTC. This codes for CATSDPGQAYGYTF.

The chain carries TRBV5-4 and TRBJ1-1; a possible D gene is TRBD1 (5 bases). V was shortened by 4 bases and J by 1 base, with 14 bases between the two germline ends. Germline assignment: CDR1 SGHNT and CDR2 YYREEE (reference sequence). The CDR3 is 15 amino acids. The CDR3 spells CASSPRGGGNTEAFF. In DNA, the CDR3 is TGTGCCAGCAGCCCACGGGGGGGTGGGAACACTGAAGCTTTCTTT.

The V call is TRBV4-3, the J call TRBJ2-7; tentative D call: TRBD1 (5 bases). Germline lookup yields CDR1 LGHNA and CDR2 YSLEER. The CDR3 totals 16 residues. V was pared by 4 bases and J by 3 bases, with 19 bases between. CDR3 loop: CASSPVHQGSIYEQYF. In DNA form, the CDR3 reads TGCGCCAGCAGCCCGGTCCATCAGGGTAGTATCTACGAGCAGTACTTC.

The V call is TRBV28, the J call TRBJ2-7, with 10 bases lining up with TRBD1. With 5 bases clipped from V and 2 bases from J, the junction kept 6 bases outside the gene matches. Germline V CDR1 and CDR2: MDHEN, SYDVKM. The CDR3 totals 15 residues. The CDR3, as DNA: TGTGCCAGCAGTGGGCGACAGGGGGCTACCTACGAGCAGTACTTC. Translated, it gives CASSGRQGATYEQYF.

This chain joins TRBV7-2 and TRBJ2-7, with D possibly TRBD1 on 6 matching bases. CDR3 length: 12 residues. Deletions cut 5 bases from V and 4 bases from J, with 9 bases between. Germline values: CDR1 SGHTA, CDR2 FQGNSA. As DNA, the CDR3 is TGTGCCAGCAGCCGAGGACAGTACGAGCAGTACTTC. Protein: CASSRGQYEQYF.

This rearrangement joins TRBV6-5 to TRBJ2-2; the D is unclear. V was cut by 5 bases and J by 0 bases, with 10 bases left in between. There are 15 residues in the CDR3. From germline, CDR1 is MNHEY and CDR2 SVGAGI. In DNA, the CDR3 is TGTGCCAGCAGTAACAACAACGCGAACACCGGGGAGCTGTTTTTT. Translated: CASSNNNANTGELFF.

The chain recombines TRBV7-2 with TRBJ1-2, with a weak D call TRBD1 (5 bases). With 5 bases removed from V and 6 bases from J, the gap between germline ends came to 13 bases. Per germline, CDR1 SGHTA and CDR2 FQGNSA. The CDR3 has 13 amino acids. The chain's CDR3 is CASSPRQGDGYTF. The CDR3 DNA reads as TGTGCCAGCAGCCCTCGTCAGGGCGATGGCTACACCTTC.

The J gene is TRBJ2-3, the V gene TRBV7-2; no firm D call. The CDR3 extends over 14 amino acids. The germline V gene has CDR1 SGHTA and CDR2 FQGNSA. V was pared by 4 bases and J by 2 bases, with 10 bases between. The CDR3 loop reads CASSSYLNTDTQYF. In nucleotides, the CDR3 is TGTGCCAGCAGCTCTTATTTAAACACAGATACGCAGTATTTT.

This chain joins TRBV27 and TRBJ2-7, with 7 positions matching TRBD2. CDR3 length: 17 amino acids. Germline trimming cut 0 bases from V and 3 bases from J; bases unmatched to any gene: 11. CDR1 MNHEY and CDR2 SMNVEV come from the germline V gene (reference sequence). As DNA, the CDR3 is TGTGCCAGCAGTTTATCGAGAGTGGGAGGGATGAACTACGAGCAGTACTTC. Its translation is CASSLSRVGGMNYEQYF.